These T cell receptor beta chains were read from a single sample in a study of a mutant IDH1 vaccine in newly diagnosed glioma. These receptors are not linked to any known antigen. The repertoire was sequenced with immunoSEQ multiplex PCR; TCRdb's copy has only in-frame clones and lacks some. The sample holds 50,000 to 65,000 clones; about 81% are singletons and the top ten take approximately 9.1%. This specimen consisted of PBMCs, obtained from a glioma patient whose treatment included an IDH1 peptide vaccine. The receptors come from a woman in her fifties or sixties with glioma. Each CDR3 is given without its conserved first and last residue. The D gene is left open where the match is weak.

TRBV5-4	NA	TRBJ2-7	ASSVGNGPWAYEQY
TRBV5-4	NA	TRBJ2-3	ASSTGDTDTQY
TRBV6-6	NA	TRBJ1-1	ASKDRLNTEAF
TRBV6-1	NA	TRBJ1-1	ASSEEGGGKTEAF
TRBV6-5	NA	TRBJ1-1	ASSPQGGTEAF
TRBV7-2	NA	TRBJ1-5	ASSLGSGNQPQH
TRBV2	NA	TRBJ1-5	ASRAERDQPQH
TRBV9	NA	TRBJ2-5	ASSPKRGDVMQTQY
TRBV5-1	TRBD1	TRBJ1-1	ASSWGTGDTEAF
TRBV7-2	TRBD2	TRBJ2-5	ASSLVTSGGARETQY
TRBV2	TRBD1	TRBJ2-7	ASSWTGSYEQY
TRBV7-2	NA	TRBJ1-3	ASSLGEASGNTIY
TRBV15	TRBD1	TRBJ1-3	ATSRDGQVIGNTIY
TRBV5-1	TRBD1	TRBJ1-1	ASSLRQGNTEAF
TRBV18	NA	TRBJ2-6	ASSPPISGANVLT
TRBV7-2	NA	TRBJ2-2	ASSLGPLNTGELF
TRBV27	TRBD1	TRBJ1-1	ASARQGGNTEAF
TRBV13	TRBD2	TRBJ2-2	ASSSSAGIAGVTGELF
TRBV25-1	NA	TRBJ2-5	ASRGGGGTETQY
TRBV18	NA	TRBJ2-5	ASSPPLTGQETQY
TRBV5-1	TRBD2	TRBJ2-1	ASSHRTGGNEQF
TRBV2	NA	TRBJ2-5	ASSEARGGETQY
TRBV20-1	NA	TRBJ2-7	SADRGEQY
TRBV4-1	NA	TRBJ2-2	ASSQDPLVGAGELF
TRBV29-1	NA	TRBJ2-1	SAYAGAIPSYNEQF
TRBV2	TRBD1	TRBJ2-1	ASRDRTGGYNEQF
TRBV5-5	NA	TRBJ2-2	ASSLSALQIHTGELF
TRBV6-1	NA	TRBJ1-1	ASSLGQRTEAF
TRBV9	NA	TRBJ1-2	ASSVNSMTSYGYT
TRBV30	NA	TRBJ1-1	AWSVKPSSVEAF
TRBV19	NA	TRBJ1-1	ASSPTWSNTEAF
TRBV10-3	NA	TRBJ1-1	AITNSLMNTEAF
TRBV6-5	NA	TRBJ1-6	ATTDNSPLH
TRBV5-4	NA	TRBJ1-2	ASSPERGYVNYGYT
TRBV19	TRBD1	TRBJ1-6	ASRAEDRPSSYNSPLH
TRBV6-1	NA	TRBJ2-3	ASSEDVRRSTDTQY
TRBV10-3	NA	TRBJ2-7	ATLPTGPPYEQY
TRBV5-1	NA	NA	ASSLGLDLSSYEQY
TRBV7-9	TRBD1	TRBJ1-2	ASSATGVGYGYT
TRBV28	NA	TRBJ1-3	ASSFGQGGSGNTIY
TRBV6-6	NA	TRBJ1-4	ASGGRGDGEKLF
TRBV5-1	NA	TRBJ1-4	ASRLDVQGGEKLF
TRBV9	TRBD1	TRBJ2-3	ASSAGGQGGDTQY
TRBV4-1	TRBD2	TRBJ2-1	ASSSPSGGANNEQF
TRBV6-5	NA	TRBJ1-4	ASSYSPGTHEKLF
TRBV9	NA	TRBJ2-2	ASSVAGPPNTGELF
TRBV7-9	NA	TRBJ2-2	ASSPRARPTNTGELF
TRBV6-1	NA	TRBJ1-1	ASSAPGYKKSEAF
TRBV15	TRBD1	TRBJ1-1	ATSRGGQGNTEAF